This TCR beta chain was identified during a study of blood T cells in healthy people across ages. A second 7 to 11 cycle PCR used barcoded and J-beta primers. TCRdb reprocessed the 5' RACE reads with MiXCR, giving one entry per CDR3 protein. This sample yields about 1.5 million distinct CDR3 sequences, of which roughly 43% are seen a single time; under 5% belongs to the top ten. Overall study findings and caveats: Both naive CD4+ cell counts and diversity were greater in long-lived donors than in aged donors. With donor CMV status unknown, expanded clonotype changes were possibly confounded.

The V segment lost 6 bases and the J segment 3 bases; nucleotides outside the gene matches: 22. The CDR3 is 20 amino acids. In germline, CDR1 is SGHAT, CDR2 FQNNGV. Concerning this clonotype: The antigen remains undetermined.

The sequencing sample was made of blood. The sequence came from a woman between 18 and 29 years old in good health. This sequence joins TRBV11-2 and TRBJ2-3; TRBD2 agrees at 9 bases. DNA of the CDR3: TGTGCCAGCAGTCCCCTCCGACGAAAGGTAGCGGGAGTATCGACAGATACGCAGTATTTT. Encoded protein: CASSPLRRKVAGVSTDTQYF.